Each of the 23 T cell receptor beta chains below was sequenced from the same sample in a study of cytomegalovirus exposure and HLA in healthy donors. This PCR relied on a set of 60 Vbeta primers and 13 Jbeta primers. Sequencing used immunoSEQ multiplex PCR; TCRdb keeps in-frame clones, though not all of them. This sample has 140,000 to 150,000 clones; about 77% occur once, and the top ten carry approximately 3.8%. The sequenced sample consisted of PBMCs. These receptors originate from a male donor in good health and CMV-seronegative.

The V and J genes are TRBV10-3 and TRBJ1-5, with 7 bases identical to TRBD1. V was pared by 0 bases and J by 4 bases, with 3 bases of the junction left unmatched. CDR1 is ENHRY, CDR2 SYGVKD, per germline. The CDR3 is 15 residues long. The CDR3 DNA is TGTGCCATCAGTGAGTCCACAGGGGTAAATCAGCCCCAGCATTTT. Translating it yields CAISESTGVNQPQHF.

This clone was observed a single time. An end of the junction does not agree with germline; a read error may underlie this. V is TRBV15 and J is TRBJ1-1; D unresolved. Germline V CDR1 and CDR2: LNHNV, YYDKDF (reference sequence). This CDR3 is 11 amino acids long. The CDR3 region has the DNA TGTGCCACCAGCAGAGATCCCACCCCCAGTTTT. Residues: CATSRDPTPSF.

The chain carries TRBV7-2 and TRBJ2-1; TRBD2 matches at 8 bases. Per the germline V gene, CDR1 is SGHTA and CDR2 is FQGNSA. With V trimmed by 0 bases and J by 4 bases, 2 bases remained unmatched. The CDR3 covers 15 residues. CDR3 amino acids: CASSLAGLGYNEQFF. In nucleotides, the CDR3 is TGTGCCAGCAGCTTAGCGGGACTAGGTTACAATGAGCAGTTCTTC.

V is TRBV5-4 and J is TRBJ1-3; 7 nucleotides match TRBD1. V shed 1 base and J 2 bases; nucleotides not matched to a gene: 6. The CDR3 consists of 16 residues. Germline V CDR1 and CDR2: SGHNT, YYREEE (reference sequence). CDR3: CASSLQGVRTGNTIYF. The CDR3, as DNA: TGTGCCAGCAGCTTGCAGGGGGTAAGAACTGGAAACACCATATATTTT.

This clone has a handful of counts. This chain connects TRBV6-6 to TRBJ2-7; 7 bases match TRBD1. The germline CDR1 and CDR2 sequences are MNHNY and SVGAGI (reference sequence). The CDR3 is 14 amino acids. Trimming removed 10 bases from V and 5 bases from J; junction bases left unmatched: 14. CDR3 coding DNA: TGTGCCACCTACCGACAGGGTCAGTCGGACGAGCAGTACTTC. Translating it yields CATYRQGQSDEQYF.

This clone was seen only once. The chain recombines TRBV5-1 with TRBJ2-2; unclear D gene. Trimming took off 4 bases at V and 0 bases at J, with 10 bases between the two ends. Germline-derived CDR1 and CDR2 are SGHRS and YFSETQ. This CDR3 contains 15 residues. The CDR3 here is CASSPTGTNTGELFF. CDR3 nucleotide sequence: TGCGCCAGCAGCCCCACTGGTACGAACACCGGGGAGCTGTTTTTT.

This clone was recorded a few times. V and J are TRBV10-2 and TRBJ1-5; D call uncertain. The V end lost 2 bases, the J end lost 4 bases, and 9 bases lay between the germline ends. The germline V gene has CDR1 WSHSY and CDR2 SAAADI. The CDR3 contains 14 residues. CDR3 residues: CASSEPGRNQPQHF. In DNA, the CDR3 is TGCGCCAGCAGTGAGCCGGGAAGAAATCAGCCCCAGCATTTT.

The chain carries TRBV14 and TRBJ2-1, with D perhaps matching TRBD2 (6 bases). Trimming cost V 4 bases and J 7 bases, with 20 bases left between them. The CDR3 has 16 residues. Germline loops: CDR1 SGHDN, CDR2 FVKESK. The CDR3 sequence: CASSRRDLPLGNEQFF. The DNA of the CDR3 is TGTGCCAGCAGCCGCCGGGACTTACCCTTAGGGAATGAGCAGTTCTTC.

CDR3 sequence: CATRGSEGTYEQYF. For the CDR3, the DNA is TGTGCCACTCGGGGAAGCGAAGGGACCTACGAGCAGTACTTC. V usage is TRBV2 and J usage is TRBJ2-7; a weak D match, TRBD2 (5 bases). Germline V gene sequence: CDR1 SNHLY, CDR2 FYNNEI. The CDR3 has 14 amino acids. The V end lost 10 bases, the J end lost 2 bases, and 18 bases lay between the germline ends.

The genes are TRBV2 and TRBJ2-1; 11 nucleotides match TRBD2. Germline V gene lookup returns CDR1 SNHLY and CDR2 FYNNEI. CDR3 length: 15 amino acids. J gave up 7 bases and V 6 bases, and 8 bases lay outside the gene matches. CDR3 amino acids: CASRIAGGQQNEQFF. The CDR3 nucleotides are TGTGCCAGCAGAATAGCGGGAGGGCAACAAAATGAGCAGTTCTTC.

The chain carries TRBV2 and TRBJ2-1; a possible D gene is TRBD2 (5 bases). The CDR3 is 10 amino acids. In germline, CDR1 is SNHLY, CDR2 FYNNEI. Trimming removed 9 bases at V and 9 bases at J, with 9 bases between. The CDR3 region has the DNA TGTGCCAGTCCTCGGGGTGAGCAGTTCTTC. It is translated as CASPRGEQFF.

The rearrangement links TRBV5-5 to TRBJ1-3; D perhaps matches TRBD1 (6 bases). The CDR3 consists of 17 residues. V shed 2 bases and J shed 2 bases, with 17 bases lying between them. Germline V lookup: CDR1 SGHKS, CDR2 YYEKEE (reference sequence). The CDR3 region is CASSLSGAPGTGNTIYF. Written as DNA, the CDR3 is TGTGCCAGCAGCTTATCAGGGGCCCCAGGGACTGGAAACACCATATATTTT.

The chain employs TRBV7-9 and TRBJ1-4; D perhaps matches TRBD1 (5 bases). The germline gives CDR1 SEHNR, CDR2 FQNEAQ (reference sequence). This CDR3 region has 11 residues. V shed 7 bases and J shed 14 bases, with 14 bases lying between them. As DNA, the CDR3 is TGTGCCAGCACCTTGGAGGGGCGGCTGTTTTTT. The encoded protein is CASTLEGRLFF.

The chain has TRBV10-1 and TRBJ1-4, with 7 nucleotides matching TRBD1. The ends lost 0 bases at V and 7 bases at J; junction bases unmatched: 8. The length of the CDR3 is 16 residues. CDR1 is WNHNN and CDR2 is SYGVQD in the germline V gene (reference sequence). In DNA form, the CDR3 reads TGCGCCAGCAGTGAGTCGCCGACAGGGTCCTTTGAAAAACTGTTTTTT. This encodes CASSESPTGSFEKLFF.

The V gene is TRBV7-6, the J gene TRBJ1-2, with 7 bases fitting TRBD1. J gave up 4 bases and V 5 bases, and 13 bases lay outside the gene matches. Germline values: CDR1 SGHVS, CDR2 FNYEAQ. The length of the CDR3 is 16 residues. This CDR3 reads CASSPAGAGGIYGYTF. Here the CDR3 DNA reads TGTGCCAGCAGCCCCGCCGGCGCAGGGGGGATCTATGGCTACACCTTC.

This sequence joins TRBV5-1 and TRBJ2-1; 7 bases map to TRBD1. Germline CDR1 SGHRS, CDR2 YFSETQ. The ends lost 4 bases at V and 4 bases at J; junction bases unmatched: 5. CDR3 length: 14 residues. The CDR3 sequence: CASSPATGYNEQFF. In DNA form, the CDR3 reads TGCGCCAGCAGCCCGGCGACAGGGTACAATGAGCAGTTCTTC. Full variable domain (missing parts from reference TRBV5-1 and TRBJ2-1): KAGVTQTPRYLIKTRGQQVTLSCSPISGHRSVSWYQQTPGQGLQFLFEYFSETQRNKGNFPGRFSGRQFSNSRSEMNVSTLELGDSALYLCASSPATGYNEQFFGPGTRLTVL.

V is TRBV5-1 and J is TRBJ2-2; possibly TRBD1 for D (5 bases). Trimming shortened V by 4 bases and J by 2 bases, and 9 bases separated the two germline ends. Germline assignment: CDR1 SGHRS and CDR2 YFSETQ. The CDR3 consists of 14 residues. The CDR3 region is CASSADSNTGELFF. The CDR3 nucleotides read TGCGCCAGCAGCGCAGACAGTAACACCGGGGAGCTGTTTTTT.

This rearrangement joins TRBV5-5 to TRBJ1-2, with D maybe TRBD1 (5 bases). V lost 3 bases and J 2 bases, leaving 11 bases between the germline ends. The CDR3 length is 14 residues. Germline lookup yields CDR1 SGHKS and CDR2 YYEKEE (reference sequence). The CDR3 region is CASSSSGGNYGYTF. The CDR3 bases are TGTGCCAGCAGCTCGTCCGGGGGGAACTATGGCTACACCTTC.

V and J are TRBV6-4 and TRBJ2-7; 9 bases line up with TRBD2. The CDR3 spans 13 residues. With 5 bases clipped from V and 7 bases from J, the junction kept 6 bases outside the gene matches. Germline loops: CDR1 MRHNA, CDR2 SNTAGT. The CDR3 DNA sequence: TGTGCCAGCAGTTATACTAGCGGGTCGGAGCAGTACTTC. Translation gives CASSYTSGSEQYF.

This chain joins TRBV12-5 and TRBJ1-1; D remains unclear. Germline CDR1 and CDR2: LGHNT and FRNRAP. Trimming shortened V by 9 bases and J by 4 bases, and 21 bases separated the two germline ends. There are 15 residues in the CDR3. The CDR3: CASSPDRPHGTEAFF. In nucleotides, the CDR3 is TGTGCTAGCTCACCCGATCGCCCCCACGGCACTGAAGCTTTCTTT.

V usage is TRBV9 and J usage is TRBJ1-4, with 9 bases identical to TRBD1. The CDR3 contains 15 residues. J gave up 7 bases and V 0 bases, and 4 bases lay outside the gene matches. CDR1 is SGDLS and CDR2 is YYNGEE in the germline V gene. The CDR3 reads CASSVDGTGSEKLFF. The CDR3 nucleotides read TGTGCCAGCAGCGTAGATGGGACAGGGTCTGAAAAACTGTTTTTT. The whole variable domain, remainder taken from reference TRBV9 and TRBJ1-4, is DSGVTQTPKHLITATGQRVTLRCSPRSGDLSVYWYQQSLDQGLQFLIQYYNGEERAKGNILERFSAQQFPDLHSELNLSSLELGDSALYFCASSVDGTGSEKLFFGSGTQLSVL.

The chain employs TRBV19 and TRBJ2-7; D gene uncertain. CDR1 and CDR2 from the germline V gene are LNHDA and SQIVND (reference sequence). V was cut by 5 bases and J by 3 bases, with 5 bases left in between. The CDR3 totals 11 residues. The CDR3 loop is CASSANYEQYF. The DNA for the CDR3 is TGTGCCAGTAGTGCTAACTACGAGCAGTACTTC.

This chain connects TRBV6-5 to TRBJ1-6, with 11 bases fitting TRBD1. CDR3 length: 14 amino acids. Trimming cost V 6 bases and J 10 bases; bases outside gene matches: 5. Germline loops: CDR1 MNHEY, CDR2 SVGAGI. The chain's CDR3 is CASSEGQGGSPLHF. The CDR3 coding sequence is TGTGCCAGCAGCGAGGGACAGGGGGGGTCACCCCTCCACTTT.